The 9 T cell receptor beta chains given below trace back to one sample, sequenced in a study of radiation and T cells in renal cell carcinoma. Time point meaning: blood 4 weeks post-SBRT, at nephrectomy. The treatment denotes: 15 Gy SBRT to primary tumor, nephrectomy 4 weeks later. Only in-frame clones appear in the TCRdb table, and some are missing; sequencing was by immunoSEQ multiplex PCR. The sample shows about 170,000 clones, roughly 90% of them seen only once. Sample: blood, taken from a patient whose treatment included radiotherapy and nephrectomy. The receptors here all came from a woman between 45 and 65 years old with renal cell carcinoma.

The gene calls are TRBV7-2 and TRBJ1-2, with D possibly TRBD1 on 6 matching bases. Germline CDR1 is SGHTA and CDR2 is FQGNSA. The V end was cut by 5 bases, the J end by 4 bases, with 17 bases between. The CDR3 is made up of 15 amino acids. The CDR3 region is CASSPTPTGIYGYTF. CDR3 DNA: TGTGCCAGCAGCCCTACACCGACAGGAATCTATGGCTACACCTTC.

CDR3 nucleotide sequence: TGCGCCAGCAGCCGCCGACCGTCGGGCGAGCAGTACTTC. Translating gives CASSRRPSGEQYF. V usage is TRBV4-3 and J usage is TRBJ2-7, with D unresolved. CDR1 and CDR2 (germline): LGHNA, YSLEER. The CDR3 has 13 amino acids. The V gene lost 4 bases and the J gene lost 6 bases, with 13 bases spanning the gap.

The gene calls are TRBV2 and TRBJ1-1; no firm D call. This CDR3 has 14 residues. CDR1 SNHLY and CDR2 FYNNEI come from the germline V gene. V was shortened by 5 bases and J by 1 base, with 11 bases between the two germline ends. CDR3 nucleotide sequence: TGTGCCAGCAGTCGGCCCCCGCCGAACACTGAAGCTTTCTTT. Translating it yields CASSRPPPNTEAFF.

This rearrangement joins TRBV5-4 to TRBJ2-2; 8 nucleotides align to TRBD1. The CDR3 is 15 residues long. Germline assignment: CDR1 SGHNT and CDR2 YYREEE (reference sequence). V shed 1 base, J shed 3 bases, and the junction held 2 bases outside the gene matches. The CDR3 region has the DNA TGTGCCAGCAGCTTGATACAGGGGGACACCGGGGAGCTGTTTTTT. Amino acids: CASSLIQGDTGELFF.

This clone was counted only a few times. J is TRBJ1-1 and V is TRBV11-3; weak D call: TRBD1 (5 bases). V lost 5 bases, J lost 1 base, and 14 bases lay in between. Looked up from germline, CDR1 is SGHNT and CDR2 is YENEEA. CDR3 size: 15 residues. CDR3 coding DNA: TGTGCCAGCAGCCAAGGGACGGGGAGGAACACTGAAGCTTTCTTT. Residues: CASSQGTGRNTEAFF.

The chain carries TRBV5-4 and TRBJ2-1, with D uncertain. CDR1 and CDR2 from the germline V gene are SGHNT and YYREEE (reference sequence). This CDR3 contains 11 residues. V dropped 7 bases and J dropped 8 bases, with 10 bases sitting between them. CDR3 in amino acids: CASPQKDEQFF. As DNA, the CDR3 is TGTGCCAGCCCCCAAAAGGATGAGCAGTTCTTC. Full variable domain (remainder filled in from reference TRBV5-4 and TRBJ2-1): ETGVTQSPTHLIKTRGQQVTLRCSSQSGHNTVSWYQQALGQGPQFIFQYYREEENGRGNFPPRFSGLQFPNYSSELNVNALELDDSALYLCASPQKDEQFFGPGTRLTVL.

V usage is TRBV5-1 and J usage is TRBJ2-1; D may be TRBD2 (7 bases). The CDR3 loop spans 15 amino acids. Germline lookup yields CDR1 SGHRS and CDR2 YFSETQ. V was shortened by 2 bases and J by 8 bases, with 17 bases between the two germline ends. In DNA, the CDR3 is TGCGCCAGCAGCTTCCGGGGGGCCGAAGGGGATGAGCAGTTCTTC. It yields the protein CASSFRGAEGDEQFF.

The rearrangement joins TRBV2 to TRBJ2-1; 11 nucleotides agree with TRBD2. This CDR3 contains 15 residues. The V gene end was trimmed by 6 bases and the J gene end by 5 bases; junction bases not matched to a gene: 6. CDR1 is SNHLY and CDR2 is FYNNEI in the germline V gene. The CDR3 DNA reads TGTGCCAGCAGGGCTACTAGCGGGGGAAACAATGAGCAGTTCTTC. Its protein is CASRATSGGNNEQFF.

This clone was seen only once. The V call is TRBV6-1, the J call TRBJ2-7; TRBD1 might be the D (5 bases). The V end lost 3 bases, the J end lost 3 bases, and 15 bases lay between the germline ends. CDR1 is MNHNS, CDR2 SASEGT, per germline. This CDR3 is 15 amino acids long. CDR3 DNA sequence: TGTGCCAGCAGTGATGTTTCCAGGGTCAACTACGAGCAGTACTTC. Protein: CASSDVSRVNYEQYF.